This is a list of T cell receptor beta chains from one sample in a study of cytomegalovirus exposure and HLA in healthy donors. Profiling relied on immunoSEQ multiplex PCR, and the TCRdb table lists in-frame clones only, not all of them. The top ten hold just over 2% of the sample, which has over 100,000 clones, about 79% seen once. The sequenced sample consisted of PBMCs. Source of these receptors: a human donor in good health. Each CDR3 is given with its conserved first and last residue. A D gene is named only where the DNA matches it firmly. Clone size is shown for a subset of rows, as once, few, many or a class of expanded clone.

17	TRBJ2-2	TRBV29-1	NA	TRBD2	CSALGLAGAPNTGELFF	TGCAGCGCCCTTGGACTAGCGGGGGCCCCGAACACCGGGGAGCTGTTTTTT
13	TRBJ1-1	TRBV5-1	NA	NA	CASSIRGGTEAFF	TGCGCCAGCAGCATCAGGGGTGGCACTGAAGCTTTCTTT
13	TRBJ1-2	TRBV28	NA	NA	CASSWPLYEGYTF	TGTGCCAGCAGTTGGCCCTTGTATGAAGGCTACACCTTC
16	TRBJ2-7	TRBV18	few	NA	CASSPDISRRTYEQYF	TGTGCCAGCTCACCAGACATCTCCAGGCGAACCTACGAGCAGTACTTC
14	TRBJ1-2	TRBV19	NA	NA	CASSTDTTHYGYTF	TGTGCCAGTAGTACGGACACCACCCACTATGGCTACACCTTC
14	TRBJ2-5	TRBV7-8	NA	NA	CASSLSARGETQYF	TGTGCCAGCAGCTTATCTGCCAGAGGAGAGACCCAGTACTTC
14	TRBJ1-2	TRBV6-6	few	TRBD1	CASSFRQGLDGYTF	TGTGCCAGCAGCTTTAGACAGGGTCTAGATGGCTACACCTTC
15	TRBJ1-5	TRBV25-1	NA	TRBD1	CASSDTTGVDQPQHF	TGTGCCAGCAGTGACACGACAGGGGTCGATCAGCCCCAGCATTTT
15	TRBJ2-1	TRBV5-1	few	TRBD2	CASSLGETTSGEQFF	TGCGCCAGCAGCTTGGGAGAAACTACTAGCGGAGAGCAGTTCTTC
12	TRBJ1-1	TRBV2	NA	NA	CASTGDNTEAFF	TGTGCCAGCACAGGGGATAACACTGAAGCTTTCTTT
17	TRBJ2-7	TRBV5-1	NA	TRBD2	CASSFFASGDLRDEQYF	TGCGCCAGCAGCTTCTTCGCTAGCGGGGATCTCAGGGACGAGCAGTACTTC
13	TRBJ1-2	TRBV27	NA	NA	CASSLGTYYGYTF	TGTGCCAGCAGTTTAGGGACATACTATGGCTACACCTTC
15	TRBJ2-7	TRBV6-5	NA	TRBD2	CASSHPRGVPYEQYF	TGTGCCAGCAGTCACCCCCGGGGGGTACCCTACGAGCAGTACTTC
16	TRBJ2-1	TRBV5-5	NA	NA	CASSPAVDRLYNEQFF	TGTGCCAGCAGCCCGGCGGTGGACAGACTTTACAATGAGCAGTTCTTC
14	TRBJ1-1	TRBV5-1	NA	NA	CASRPGGGNTEAFF	TGCGCCAGCAGGCCCGGCGGGGGGAACACTGAAGCTTTCTTT
18	TRBJ2-6	TRBV5-1	NA	NA	CASRMDQGVLWGANVLTF	TGCGCCAGCAGGATGGATCAAGGGGTTCTTTGGGGGGCCAACGTCCTGACTTTC
12	TRBJ2-5	TRBV18	NA	NA	CASSPLGETQYF	TGTGCCAGCTCTCCCCTCGGGGAGACCCAGTACTTC
15	TRBJ1-6	TRBV6-5	NA	TRBD1	CASTTTGPRNSPLHF	TGTGCCAGCACAACGACAGGGCCCCGTAATTCACCCCTCCACTTT
13	TRBJ2-1	TRBV19	NA	NA	CASSIRAYNEQFF	TGTGCCAGTAGTATTCGGGCCTACAATGAGCAGTTCTTC
15	TRBJ2-7	TRBV28	NA	NA	CASFPRGGAMDEQYF	TGTGCCAGTTTCCCCCGAGGGGGGGCAATGGACGAGCAGTACTTC
12	TRBJ1-4	TRBV30	NA	NA	CAWLWRKEKLFF	TGTGCCTGGCTTTGGAGAAAAGAAAAACTGTTTTTT
12	TRBJ1-1	TRBV10-2	few	NA	CASSEGGAEAFF	TGCGCCAGCAGTGAAGGGGGGGCTGAAGCTTTCTTT
13	TRBJ2-2	TRBV10-2	few	NA	CASGQILRGELFF	TGCGCCAGCGGACAGATCCTACGGGGGGAGCTGTTTTTT
19	TRBJ2-6	TRBV19	once	TRBD1	CASSIDRGQGIVGANVLTF	TGTGCCAGTAGTATAGATCGAGGACAGGGGATCGTCGGGGCCAACGTCCTGACTTTC
13	TRBJ2-7	TRBV27	NA	TRBD1	CASTLRQGGEQYF	TGTGCCAGCACTCTCCGACAGGGCGGCGAGCAGTACTTC
14	TRBJ1-4	TRBV15	NA	TRBD1	CATRQQGINEKLFF	TGTGCCACCAGACAACAGGGGATTAATGAAAAACTGTTTTTT
16	TRBJ2-5	TRBV9	NA	TRBD1	CASSPSVGQGGETQYF	TGTGCCAGCAGCCCCTCCGTGGGACAGGGTGGGGAGACCCAGTACTTC
13	TRBJ1-6	TRBV6-5	NA	TRBD1	CAIAGQGNSPLHF	TGTGCCATCGCGGGACAGGGAAATTCACCCCTCCACTTT
18	TRBJ2-1	TRBV7-9	NA	TRBD2	CASSLGSFSGIGANEQFF	TGTGCCAGCAGCTTAGGATCCTTTAGCGGGATAGGCGCCAATGAGCAGTTCTTC
14	TRBJ1-5	TRBV4-2	NA	NA	CASSQGGNNQPQHF	TGTGCCAGCAGCCAAGGCGGGAACAACCAGCCCCAGCATTTT
15	TRBJ1-1	TRBV6-1	NA	TRBD1	CASSALTGGNTEAFF	TGTGCCAGCAGTGCCCTCACAGGGGGGAACACTGAAGCTTTCTTT
16	TRBJ2-5	TRBV19	NA	TRBD2	CASSITLPQGGETQYF	TGTGCCAGTAGTATAACCCTCCCCCAGGGAGGGGAGACCCAGTACTTC
13	TRBJ2-7	TRBV7-2	NA	TRBD1	CASTRDRGGEQYF	TGTGCCAGCACCCGGGACAGGGGGGGCGAGCAGTACTTC
16	TRBJ2-1	TRBV5-4	NA	NA	CASSRKQLSSYNEQFF	TGTGCCAGCAGCCGAAAACAGTTAAGCTCCTACAATGAGCAGTTCTTC
14	TRBJ1-2	TRBV25-1	NA	NA	CASSEPTESIGYTF	TGTGCCAGCAGTGAACCTACAGAGAGTATAGGCTACACCTTC
14	TRBJ2-5	TRBV5-1	NA	TRBD1	CASSLGQGVETQYF	TGCGCCAGCAGCTTGGGACAGGGGGTCGAGACCCAGTACTTC
15	TRBJ1-4	TRBV4-2	NA	TRBD1	CASSQYGTGDEKLFF	TGTGCCAGCAGCCAATATGGGACAGGGGATGAAAAACTGTTTTTT
14	TRBJ2-7	TRBV30	NA	NA	CAWSRDFKDYEQYF	TGTGCCTGGAGCCGGGACTTTAAAGACTACGAGCAGTACTTC
15	TRBJ1-6	TRBV27	NA	NA	CASRAGSGRVSPLHF	TGTGCCAGCAGGGCGGGGTCGGGGCGCGTTTCACCCCTCCACTTT
18	TRBJ2-3	TRBV7-9	NA	TRBD2	CASSLPFRLAGRTDTQYF	TGTGCCAGCAGCTTACCTTTCCGACTAGCGGGGCGAACAGATACGCAGTATTTT
13	TRBJ2-7	TRBV7-8	NA	NA	CASSFQGAYEQYF	TGTGCCAGCAGCTTCCAGGGCGCCTACGAGCAGTACTTC
18	TRBJ1-5	TRBV5-8	NA	TRBD1	CASSSALNRDSFNQPQHF	TGTGCCAGCAGCTCGGCTCTCAACCGGGACAGCTTCAATCAGCCCCAGCATTTT
15	TRBJ1-5	TRBV10-3	NA	TRBD1	CAISELTGANQPQHF	TGTGCCATCAGTGAATTAACAGGGGCCAATCAGCCCCAGCATTTT
13	TRBJ2-7	TRBV6-6	few	NA	CASSYGTSYEQYF	TGTGCCAGCAGTTACGGCACCTCCTACGAGCAGTACTTC
11	TRBJ2-4	TRBV2	NA	NA	CASSPRLAQYF	TGTGCCAGCAGTCCCCGCTTGGCTCAGTACTTC
15	TRBJ2-7	TRBV4-3	NA	NA	CASSQDLTGGDEQYF	TGCGCCAGCAGCCAAGATTTGACGGGCGGGGACGAGCAGTACTTC
14	TRBJ1-6	TRBV30	NA	NA	CAWSGTVPNSPLHF	TGTGCCTGGAGTGGGACAGTACCGAATTCACCCCTCCACTTT
14	TRBJ2-3	TRBV9	NA	NA	CASSVRPAKDTQYF	TGTGCCAGCAGCGTACGTCCTGCGAAAGATACGCAGTATTTT
15	TRBJ2-5	TRBV6-5	NA	NA	CASSYGTARQETQYF	TGTGCCAGCAGTTACGGCACGGCGAGGCAAGAGACCCAGTACTTC
14	TRBJ1-5	TRBV6-5	NA	TRBD1	CASRSTGDNQPQHF	TGTGCCAGCAGGTCGACAGGGGACAATCAGCCCCAGCATTTT
13	TRBJ2-1	TRBV2	NA	NA	CASSGVGTYEQFF	TGTGCCAGCAGTGGGGTAGGGACTTACGAGCAGTTCTTC
15	TRBJ2-4	TRBV4-1	NA	TRBD2	CASSQGSRGGNIQYF	TGCGCCAGCAGCCAAGGCAGCCGGGGGGGAAACATTCAGTACTTC